These 28 T cell receptor beta chains came from one sample sequenced in a study of shared clonotypes between healthy human individuals. The assay was immunoSEQ multiplex PCR, and TCRdb's table has in-frame clones only and misses some. The table shows 2 million to 2.5 million clones, with 93% occurring only once. Sequenced: naive CD4+ T cells from PBMCs. Subset meaning: CD45RA+ positively selected. Source of these receptors: a man between 18 and 29 years old in good health. Some clones in this sample may be carry-over from other donors' samples.

Worth noting for this clone: Other DNA sequences in this sample translate to the same CDR3. This sequence joins TRBV28 and TRBJ1-1; TRBD1 might be the D (5 bases). CDR3 size: 12 residues. V was shortened by 2 bases and J by 4 bases, with 5 bases between the two germline ends. Germline CDR1 reads MDHEN; CDR2 reads SYDVKM. DNA for the CDR3: TGTGCCAGCAGTTTACAGGGCACTGAAGCTTTCTTT. Its translation: CASSLQGTEAFF.

V and J are TRBV5-1 and TRBJ1-5; 8 bases line up with TRBD1. The germline CDR1 and CDR2 sequences are SGHRS and YFSETQ. The CDR3 consists of 14 residues. After removal of 5 bases from V and 4 bases from J, the junction contained 5 bases not matched to a gene. This CDR3 reads CASSFGQGNQPQHF. The CDR3, as DNA: TGCGCCAGCAGTTTTGGACAGGGAAATCAGCCCCAGCATTTT.

This clone has only a few counts. The rearrangement joins TRBV14 to TRBJ1-1; the D is unclear. Per the germline V gene, CDR1 is SGHDN and CDR2 is FVKESK. The germline V and J ends were trimmed by 1 base and 1 base, with 7 bases remaining between them. The CDR3 has 14 amino acids. The chain's CDR3 is CASSQAAGNTEAFF. CDR3 in DNA: TGTGCCAGCAGCCAAGCGGCAGGGAACACTGAAGCTTTCTTT.

V is TRBV30 and J is TRBJ1-2; D gene uncertain. V shed 4 bases and J shed 6 bases, with 15 bases lying between them. The CDR3 length is 13 residues. The V gene's germline CDR1 is GTSNPN and CDR2 SVGIG (reference sequence). In nucleotides, the CDR3 is TGTGCCTGGATACAGCATAAGATTAATGGCTACACCTTC. Residues: CAWIQHKINGYTF. Drawing the rest from reference TRBV30 and TRBJ1-2, the complete variable domain is SQTIHQWPATLVQPVGSPLSLECTVEGTSNPNLYWYRQAAGRGLQLLFYSVGIGQISSEVPQNLSASRPQDRQFILSSKKLLLSDSGFYLCAWIQHKINGYTFGSGTRLTVV.

The V gene is TRBV2, the J gene TRBJ2-4; TRBD1 aligns across 7 bases. The CDR3 loop spans 14 amino acids. With V trimmed by 3 bases and J by 3 bases, 2 bases remained unmatched. CDR1 is SNHLY and CDR2 is FYNNEI in the germline V gene. The CDR3 DNA follows: TGTGCCAGCAGTGATCAGGGGGACAAAAACATTCAGTACTTC. Residues: CASSDQGDKNIQYF.

In nucleotides, the CDR3 is TGTGCCAGCAGCTTGGCGGGCAGTGCCATTCAGTACTTC. It specifies CASSLAGSAIQYF. The rearrangement links TRBV5-6 to TRBJ2-4; the D is unclear. The CDR3 length is 13 residues. CDR1 is SGHDT and CDR2 is YYEEEE in the germline V gene. Trimming stripped 0 bases from V and 9 bases from J, with 10 bases between. Variable domain in full (rest from reference TRBV5-6 and TRBJ2-4): DAGVTQSPTHLIKTRGQQVTLRCSPKSGHDTVSWYQQALGQGPQFIFQYYEEEERQRGNFPDRFSGHQFPNYSSELNVNALLLGDSALYLCASSLAGSAIQYFGAGTRLSVL.

The chain joins TRBV13 to TRBJ1-6, with 8 bases fitting TRBD1. Germline V gives CDR1 PRHDT, CDR2 FYEKMQ (reference sequence). V gave up 4 bases and J gave up 7 bases; unmatched junction bases: 3. The CDR3 has 14 amino acids. This CDR3 is CASSYRGNNSPLHF. As DNA, the CDR3 is TGTGCCAGCAGCTACAGGGGGAACAATTCACCCCTCCACTTT.

This chain connects TRBV28 to TRBJ2-5, with D perhaps given as TRBD1 or TRBD2 (7 bases each). Germline V gene sequence: CDR1 MDHEN, CDR2 SYDVKM. CDR3 length: 15 amino acids. V was clipped by 2 bases and J by 5 bases, with 15 bases between them. As DNA, the CDR3 is TGTGCCAGCAGTTTAAGGCCAGGGGGGGTGGAGACCCAGTACTTC. This sequence encodes CASSLRPGGVETQYF.

V gene TRBV5-4 combines with J gene TRBJ2-1; D might be TRBD2 (5 bases). Germline values: CDR1 SGHNT, CDR2 YYREEE (reference sequence). This CDR3 is built from 12 residues. V lost 5 bases to trimming and J lost 9 bases, with 12 bases between them. CDR3 in DNA: TGTGCCAGCAGGCGGACTGGCGGTGAGCAGTTCTTC. Translating it yields CASRRTGGEQFF.

The J gene is TRBJ1-1, the V gene TRBV19, with unresolved D. The V end lost 5 bases, the J end lost 10 bases, and 17 bases lay between the germline ends. CDR1 LNHDA and CDR2 SQIVND come from the germline V gene (reference sequence). This CDR3 contains 13 residues. This CDR3 reads CASSSGGFLTAFF. In nucleotides, the CDR3 is TGTGCCAGTAGTTCTGGAGGGTTCTTAACAGCTTTCTTT. Complete variable domain (other parts from reference TRBV19 and TRBJ1-1): DGGITQSPKYLFRKEGQNVTLSCEQNLNHDAMYWYRQDPGQGLRLIYYSQIVNDFQKGDIAEGYSVSREKKESFPLTVTSAQKNPTAFYLCASSSGGFLTAFFGQGTRLTVV.

There are a few counts of this clone. V usage is TRBV10-3 and J usage is TRBJ1-1; a weak D match, TRBD1 (5 bases). With 7 bases removed from V and 4 bases from J, the gap between germline ends came to 16 bases. CDR1 is ENHRY, CDR2 SYGVKD, per germline. There are 14 residues in the CDR3. The CDR3 reads CAITLGTKGTEAFF. CDR3 DNA sequence: TGTGCCATCACCCTCGGGACCAAGGGCACTGAAGCTTTCTTT.

The chain employs TRBV27 and TRBJ1-2; TRBD1 might be the D (6 bases). The CDR3 contains 13 residues. In germline, CDR1 is MNHEY, CDR2 SMNVEV (reference sequence). The ends were cut back, 11 bases at V and 4 bases at J, with 17 bases in the middle. The CDR3 sequence: CAARDRISYGYTF. CDR3 nucleotide sequence: TGTGCCGCTCGAGACAGGATTTCCTATGGCTACACCTTC.

This clone appeared a few times. The chain carries TRBV28 and TRBJ1-1, with a possible D match to TRBD1 (5 bases). The V end was cut by 8 bases, the J end by 8 bases, with 18 bases between. Germline V CDR1 and CDR2: MDHEN, SYDVKM. The CDR3 loop spans 13 amino acids. In DNA, the CDR3 is TGTGCCAGCGGGACGGGGCCCTACAGCGAAGCTTTCTTT. Its translation: CASGTGPYSEAFF. Full variable domain (outside the CDR3, taken from reference TRBV28 and TRBJ1-1): DVKVTQSSRYLVKRTGEKVFLECVQDMDHENMFWYRQDPGLGLRLIYFSYDVKMKEKGDIPEGYSVSREKKERFSLILESASTNQTSMYLCASGTGPYSEAFFGQGTRLTVV.

This rearrangement joins TRBV5-1 to TRBJ1-4; 9 positions agree with TRBD1. V shed 4 bases and J 8 bases; nucleotides not matched to a gene: 12. This CDR3 has 16 residues. Per germline, CDR1 SGHRS and CDR2 YFSETQ. DNA of the CDR3: TGCGCCAGCAGCGACAGACCGGGACAGGGAAACGAAAAACTGTTTTTT. Translating it yields CASSDRPGQGNEKLFF. Based on the CDR3 plus reference TRBV5-1 and TRBJ1-4, the full variable domain is KAGVTQTPRYLIKTRGQQVTLSCSPISGHRSVSWYQQTPGQGLQFLFEYFSETQRNKGNFPGRFSGRQFSNSRSEMNVSTLELGDSALYLCASSDRPGQGNEKLFFGSGTQLSVL.

The chain is built from TRBV14 and TRBJ1-2; D is undetermined. The CDR3 is made up of 14 amino acids. The V and J ends lost 4 bases and 2 bases respectively, with 11 bases between them. Germline assignment: CDR1 SGHDN and CDR2 FVKESK. The CDR3 protein is CASSPPGVNYGYTF. The CDR3 DNA reads TGTGCCAGCAGCCCCCCCGGGGTCAACTATGGCTACACCTTC.

The gene calls are TRBV6-6 and TRBJ2-1, with D perhaps assigned TRBD1 or TRBD2 (6 bases each). Germline V gene sequence: CDR1 MNHNY, CDR2 SVGAGI (reference sequence). The V end was cut by 6 bases, the J end by 5 bases, with 17 bases between. This CDR3 contains 15 residues. DNA for the CDR3: TGTGCCAGCAGCGGGATTTGGGGGGCCGACAATGAGCAGTTCTTC. Its protein product is CASSGIWGADNEQFF.

This sequence joins TRBV6-6 and TRBJ1-2; D gene unclear. The CDR3 is made up of 12 amino acids. V was cut by 0 bases and J by 7 bases, with 6 bases left in between. Germline CDR1 MNHNY, CDR2 SVGAGI (reference sequence). This chain's CDR3 is CASSYSSGGYTF. As DNA, the CDR3 is TGTGCCAGCAGTTACTCGTCGGGTGGCTACACCTTC.

The chain couples TRBV25-1 to TRBJ2-1, with D perhaps TRBD1 (6 bases). CDR1 is MGHDK and CDR2 is SYGVNS in the germline V gene. V gave up 4 bases and J gave up 1 base, with 11 bases separating them. CDR3 length: 15 residues. This CDR3 reads CASSATGLSYNEQFF. Written as DNA, the CDR3 is TGTGCCAGCAGTGCAACAGGGTTGTCCTACAATGAGCAGTTCTTC.

Note on this clone: Other DNA sequences in the same sample also yield this CDR3. The genes are TRBV28 and TRBJ2-1, with D perhaps TRBD2 (5 bases). The CDR3 is 10 amino acids. V gave up 6 bases and J gave up 10 bases, with 7 bases separating them. In germline, CDR1 is MDHEN, CDR2 SYDVKM. The CDR3 reads CASSGNEQFF. The CDR3 nucleotides read TGTGCCAGCAGCGGGAACGAGCAGTTCTTC.

The V gene is TRBV7-9, the J gene TRBJ2-7; 9 bases map to TRBD1. J gave up 5 bases and V 5 bases, and 7 bases lay outside the gene matches. Germline V lookup: CDR1 SEHNR, CDR2 FQNEAQ (reference sequence). This CDR3 spans 14 amino acids. The CDR3 region is CASSTGQGNHEQYF. CDR3 coding DNA: TGTGCCAGCAGCACAGGACAGGGGAACCACGAGCAGTACTTC.

The chain employs TRBV9 and TRBJ1-1; D is unresolved. The CDR3 covers 14 residues. The germline gives CDR1 SGDLS, CDR2 YYNGEE. The V and J ends lost 0 bases and 3 bases respectively, with 9 bases between them. The CDR3 reads CASSVGRADTEAFF. DNA for the CDR3: TGTGCCAGCAGCGTAGGAAGGGCAGACACTGAAGCTTTCTTT.

This chain connects TRBV2 to TRBJ2-5; D is undetermined. Germline CDR1 reads SNHLY; CDR2 reads FYNNEI. This CDR3 is built from 13 residues. Deletions cut 7 bases from V and 2 bases from J, with 11 bases between. CDR3 protein: CASTGRSQETQYF. CDR3 coding DNA: TGTGCCAGCACAGGCAGGTCGCAAGAGACCCAGTACTTC. The full variable domain, its missing parts supplied by reference TRBV2 and TRBJ2-5, is EPEVTQTPSHQVTQMGQEVILRCVPISNHLYFYWYRQILGQKVEFLVSFYNNEISEKSEIFDDQFSVERPDGSNFTLKIRSTKLEDSAMYFCASTGRSQETQYFGPGTRLLVL.

This clone was picked up one time. Within the sample, other DNA sequences also encode this same CDR3. This chain connects TRBV2 to TRBJ1-5; TRBD1 agrees at 8 bases. The CDR3 runs 14 residues. V was pared by 6 bases and J by 7 bases, with 8 bases of the junction left unmatched. Germline loops: CDR1 SNHLY, CDR2 FYNNEI. The CDR3 DNA sequence: TGTGCCAGCAGCTCCCAGGGGGCAGAGCAGCCCCAGCATTTT. This encodes CASSSQGAEQPQHF.

V is TRBV4-1 and J is TRBJ1-1; D perhaps matches TRBD1 (5 bases). The CDR3 covers 14 residues. The V gene lost 1 base and the J gene lost 3 bases, with 9 bases spanning the gap. From germline, CDR1 is MGHRA and CDR2 YSYEKL. The chain's CDR3 is CASSQAQGDTEAFF. The CDR3, as DNA: TGCGCCAGCAGCCAAGCTCAGGGCGACACTGAAGCTTTCTTT.

This clone was counted a few times. The rearrangement uses TRBV5-1 and TRBJ2-7; D not certain. Trimming took 5 bases from V and 3 from J, leaving 12 bases between them. Germline V gene lookup returns CDR1 SGHRS and CDR2 YFSETQ. The CDR3 is 13 residues long. This CDR3 reads CASSPDGDYEQYF. The CDR3 coding sequence is TGCGCCAGCAGTCCGGACGGAGACTACGAGCAGTACTTC. Combining the CDR3 with reference TRBV5-1 and TRBJ2-7 gives the whole variable domain KAGVTQTPRYLIKTRGQQVTLSCSPISGHRSVSWYQQTPGQGLQFLFEYFSETQRNKGNFPGRFSGRQFSNSRSEMNVSTLELGDSALYLCASSPDGDYEQYFGPGTRLTVT.

The V gene is TRBV7-3, the J gene TRBJ2-2, with D possibly TRBD1 on 6 matching bases. Germline values: CDR1 SGHTA, CDR2 FQGTGA. The CDR3 length is 14 residues. V lost 6 bases and J 0 bases, leaving 8 bases between the germline ends. The CDR3 nucleotides are TGTGCCAGCAGGAGGACAGCGAACACCGGGGAGCTGTTTTTT. This gives the protein CASRRTANTGELFF.

V usage is TRBV5-6 and J usage is TRBJ2-3; D is undetermined. The germline CDR1 and CDR2 sequences are SGHDT and YYEEEE. V lost 4 bases and J lost 4, with 13 bases in between. The CDR3 covers 14 residues. The CDR3 spells CASSRVRRADTQYF. CDR3 in DNA: TGTGCCAGCAGCCGGGTCCGCCGTGCAGATACGCAGTATTTT.

This sequence joins TRBV7-2 and TRBJ2-3; 7 bases fit TRBD1. V was clipped by 2 bases and J by 6 bases; unmatched bases: 8. The CDR3 consists of 15 residues. Germline loops: CDR1 SGHTA, CDR2 FQGNSA. CDR3 loop: CASSLQTGVSDTQYF. The CDR3 DNA reads as TGTGCCAGCAGCTTACAAACAGGGGTCTCGGATACGCAGTATTTT.